This T cell receptor (beta chain) was sequenced for a study listed by TCRdb under 2016. CDR1 MDHEN and CDR2 SYDVKM were looked up in the germline V gene. V is cut back by 6 bases and J by 5 bases, with 7 bases in the junction unmatched. Including cysteine and phenylalanine, the CDR3 has 14 amino acids. Kept here is only the CDR3 DNA, which spans 42 bases and is read in frame from base 1. The receptor library was made with RT-PCR. Reads for this sample came from an Illumina MiSeq. TCRdb applied fastp at Q25 and MiXCR to the public reads, then kept only in-frame beta chains. Duplicate CDR3 protein sequences are folded into a single record with the most common DNA and genes. This sample comprises about 700,000 distinct CDR3 sequences, 14% of them detected only once. Just over 3.5% of the sample comes from the top ten. The table lists this clonotype with a few counts. There is no known antigen for this receptor. No base quality values were provided; no much bigger clone lies one nucleotide off.

The source is a female donor in good health, serving as a healthy control. The material sequenced was memory CD4+ T cells from blood. Recombination linked TRBV28 to TRBJ2-5; 9 bases in between match TRBD1. The base sequence is TGTGCCAGCAGGGGAACAGGGGGCTGGGAGACCCAGTACTTC. Its coded protein is CASRGTGGWETQYF.